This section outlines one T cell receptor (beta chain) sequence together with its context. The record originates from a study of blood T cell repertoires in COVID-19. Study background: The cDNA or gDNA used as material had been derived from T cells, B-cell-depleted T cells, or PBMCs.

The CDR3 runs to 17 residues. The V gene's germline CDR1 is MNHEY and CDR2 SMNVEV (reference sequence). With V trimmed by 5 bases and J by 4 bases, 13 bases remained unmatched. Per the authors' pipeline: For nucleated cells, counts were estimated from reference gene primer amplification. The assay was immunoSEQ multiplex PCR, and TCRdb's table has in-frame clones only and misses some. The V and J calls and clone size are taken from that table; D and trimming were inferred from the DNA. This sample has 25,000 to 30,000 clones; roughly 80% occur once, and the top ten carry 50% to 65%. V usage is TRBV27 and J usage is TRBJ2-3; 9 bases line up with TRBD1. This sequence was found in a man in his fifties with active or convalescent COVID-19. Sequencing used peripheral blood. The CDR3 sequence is CASSAGQGLRGSDTQYF. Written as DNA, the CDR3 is TGTGCCAGCAGTGCCGGACAGGGGCTCAGAGGCTCAGATACGCAGTATTTT.